This is a list of T cell receptor beta chains from one sample in a study of CD8+CD57+ T cells in acquired aplastic anemia. One entry per CDR3 protein, called by TCRdb with MiXCR from the reads. The sample lists over 150,000 distinct CDR3 sequences, roughly 49% occurring once. The source material was sorted CD4+, CD8+, or CD8+CD57+ T cells (not recorded which) from PBMCs. These receptors were obtained from a human donor with aplastic anemia. Each CDR3 is given without its conserved first and last residue.

>TRBV29-1|TRBJ1-1
SVGAGGGGTEAF
>TRBV19|TRBJ2-1
ASSILGGNEQF
>TRBV6-5|TRBJ1-2
ASSYSGGGGYT
>TRBV6-2/TRBV6-3|TRBJ2-7
ASSYSGHGSSYEQY
>TRBV7-2|TRBJ1-6
ASSLDVFSPLH
>TRBV4-1|TRBJ2-7
ASSQEISVNYEQY
>TRBV11-1|TRBJ2-5
ASSLEGWQSAQETQY
>TRBV29-1|TRBJ1-1
SVDGQGGNTEAF
>TRBV5-4|TRBJ2-2
ASSLEGTGTGELF
>TRBV15|TRBJ1-2
ATSRDYNYGYT
>TRBV7-9|TRBJ2-7
ASTGLAEYEQY
>TRBV6-1|TRBJ1-2
ASRWGSGYGYT
>TRBV12-3/TRBV12-4|TRBJ1-2
ASSLTPDYGYT
>TRBV5-6|TRBJ2-7
ASSLEGDRPYEQY
>TRBV4-1|TRBJ2-3
ASSQDPSGLAGTDTQY
>TRBV5-4|TRBJ2-1
ASSLGPIQPDGQF
>TRBV2|TRBJ2-7
ASKIRVNSYEQY
>TRBV15|TRBJ2-7
ATSRPPTGDYEQY
>TRBV20-1|TRBJ1-1
SAKGQGHTEAF
>TRBV15|TRBJ1-1
ATSIDRGNTEAF
>TRBV19|TRBJ2-7
ASSIDRGGSDEQY
>TRBV13|TRBJ2-3
ASSLVQLAGGPGASTDTQY
>TRBV15|TRBJ2-1
ATSRAPRTGYNEQF
>TRBV10-3|TRBJ2-7
AISEPPSYEQY
>TRBV12-3/TRBV12-4|TRBJ1-4
ASTLTGTGGEKLF
>TRBV12-3/TRBV12-4|TRBJ2-7
ASNEGYRGSYEQY
>TRBV20-1|TRBJ1-3
SARDKAGSGNTIY
>TRBV7-9|TRBJ2-6
ASSTDSTGANVLT
>TRBV25-1|TRBJ1-2
ASSPPQGRYGYT
>TRBV4-1|TRBJ2-7
ASSQVTSPLYEQY
>TRBV7-6|TRBJ2-3
ASSLDPGGTDTQY
>TRBV2|TRBJ1-3
ANRRDIGNTIY
>TRBV6-2/TRBV6-3|TRBJ2-7
ASSWDRGSYEQY
>TRBV19|TRBJ2-1
ASSSADYNEQF
>TRBV20-1|TRBJ2-7
SVLRDEQY
>TRBV29-1|TRBJ2-3
SSRTSGGLDTQY
>TRBV10-3|TRBJ1-1
AILGQAGAEAF
>TRBV19|.
ASSIYRGAVQPQH
>TRBV2|TRBJ1-1
ASSEQGVGNTEAF
>TRBV7-9|TRBJ2-5
ASRGTGGQRETQY
>TRBV7-6|TRBJ1-6
ASSSPRGSPLH
>TRBV6-2/TRBV6-3|TRBJ2-1
ASSYSTGDRVIDEQF
>TRBV2|TRBJ1-5
ASRGQGTQPQH
>TRBV7-9|TRBJ2-5
ASSYEGAGRETQY
>TRBV2|TRBJ2-2
ASSERGDGTGEPF
>TRBV9|TRBJ2-1
ASSTGTSPYNEQF